Listed below are T cell receptor beta chains from one sample, sequenced in a study of T cells in Graves' hyperthyroidism and ophthalmopathy. TCRdb re-called the multiplex PCR reads through MiXCR, storing one row per CDR3 protein. The sample includes hundreds of thousands of distinct CDR3 sequences, roughly 16% of them seen just once. Input material: blood. Receptor source: a woman between 40 and 50 years old with Graves' ophthalmopathy. Each CDR3 is given with its conserved first and last residue. D genes are given only for firm matches. Not every row has a clone size; where given, it reads once, few, many or a size class.

NA,TRBJ1-6,TRBV19,TRBD1,CASSDRGHNSPLHF,TGTGCCAGTAGCGACAGGGGGCATAATTCACCCCTCCACTTT
many,TRBJ2-2,TRBV18,TRBD1,CASSPPGTGLAGELFF,TGTGCCAGCTCACCACCGGGGACAGGGCTGGCCGGGGAGCTGTTTTTT
many,TRBJ2-1,TRBV5-1,NA,CASSLDLYEQFF,TGCGCCAGCAGCTTGGATCTTTATGAGCAGTTCTTC
NA,TRBJ2-1,TRBV7-3,TRBD2,CASSPGASGSNYNEQFF,TGTGCCAGCAGCCCCGGGGCTAGCGGGAGTAATTACAATGAGCAGTTCTTC
many,TRBJ2-5,TRBV3-1,NA,CASSQQGEAAYF,TGTGCCAGCAGCCAGCAGGGGGAGGCGGCGTACTTC
NA,TRBJ2-1,TRBV5-4,TRBD2,CASSLDPGTSGRASNEQFF,TGTGCCAGCAGCTTGGACCCCGGGACCAGCGGGAGGGCCTCCAATGAGCAGTTCTTC
many,TRBJ2-7,TRBV6-1,NA,CASSYTGIEQYF,TGTGCCAGCAGTTATACAGGGATCGAGCAGTACTTC
NA,TRBJ1-5,TRBV20-1,NA,CSARNPPEGFRQPQHF,TGCAGTGCTAGAAATCCCCCGGAGGGTTTTCGACAGCCCCAGCATTTT
many,TRBJ2-1,TRBV18,TRBD2,CASSPQIPELAGTDEQFF,TGTGCCAGCTCACCACAGATTCCAGAACTAGCGGGAACAGATGAGCAGTTCTTC
few,TRBJ1-1,TRBV19,TRBD1,CASSIGQVSTEAFF,TGTGCCAGTAGTATTGGACAGGTCAGCACTGAAGCTTTCTTT
many,TRBJ2-1,TRBV28,NA,CASSSPNTKYEQFF,TGTGCCAGCAGTTCCCCTAACACTAAATATGAGCAGTTCTTC
many,TRBJ1-6,TRBV2,TRBD1,CASSELTGSPLHF,TGTGCCAGCAGTGAATTGACAGGGTCACCCCTCCACTTT
many,TRBJ1-1,TRBV3-1,NA,CASSRTEGLEAFF,TGTGCCAGCAGCCGGACGGAGGGTCTTGAAGCTTTCTTT
many,TRBJ2-1,TRBV7-9,NA,CASRLGQGTVDEQFF,TGTGCCAGCAGGCTGGGGCAGGGTACGGTCGATGAGCAGTTCTTC
many,TRBJ2-7,TRBV28,NA,CASTNRAQGAYEQYF,TGTGCCAGCACCAACAGGGCGCAAGGTGCCTACGAGCAGTACTTC
few,TRBJ2-5,TRBV6-1,TRBD2,CASSGDYQIGETQYF,TGTGCCAGCAGTGGGGACTATCAGATTGGGGAGACCCAGTACTTC
NA,TRBJ1-6,TRBV15,NA,CATSREAPGRAESPLHF,TGTGCCACCAGCAGAGAGGCGCCAGGGAGGGCGGAGTCACCCCTCCACTTT
few,TRBJ2-5,TRBV6-1,TRBD2,CASSLVLAGPQETQYF,TGTGCCAGCAGTCTAGTCCTAGCGGGACCACAAGAGACCCAGTACTTC
few,TRBJ1-2,TRBV6-6,NA,CASSYDTARRSSYTF,TGTGCCAGCAGTTACGATACCGCGCGAAGGAGTAGCTACACCTTC
few,TRBJ1-4,TRBV10-3,NA,CAISDPRGGTNEKLFF,TGTGCCATCAGTGATCCTAGGGGGGGGACTAATGAAAAACTGTTTTTT
many,TRBJ2-5,TRBV20-1,NA,CSARDGGAQETQYF,TGCAGTGCTAGAGATGGGGGGGCGCAAGAGACCCAGTACTTC
once,TRBJ1-6,TRBV24-1,NA,CATQRQQNSPLHF,TGTGCCACCCAGAGACAGCAGAATTCACCCCTCCACTTT
many,TRBJ1-3,TRBV3-1,NA,CASSTVRVAGNTIYF,TGTGCCAGCAGCACTGTTCGGGTAGCTGGAAACACCATATATTTT
few,TRBJ2-3,TRBV29-1,NA,CSVVGGARTDTQYF,TGCAGCGTTGTAGGGGGGGCGCGAACAGATACGCAGTATTTT
NA,TRBJ1-1,TRBV3-1,NA,CASRPQGSTEAFF,TGTGCCAGCCGCCCCCAGGGTTCCACTGAAGCTTTCTTT
NA,TRBJ1-1,TRBV12-3/TRBV12-4,NA,CASSLAGVHTEAFF,TGTGCCAGCAGTTTAGCGGGGGTGCACACTGAAGCTTTCTTT
NA,TRBJ2-5,TRBV9,TRBD2,CASSGLAGYQETQYF,TGTGCCAGCAGCGGACTAGCAGGGTACCAAGAGACCCAGTACTTC
many,TRBJ2-7,TRBV3-1,TRBD1,CASSDGGQGAYEQYF,TGTGCCAGCTCGGATGGGGGACAGGGGGCTTACGAGCAGTACTTC
NA,TRBJ2-1,TRBV4-1,NA,CASSQAGASVSSYNEQFF,TGCGCCAGCAGCCAAGCGGGGGCTAGCGTGAGCTCCTACAATGAGCAGTTCTTC
many,TRBJ2-1,TRBV7-3,TRBD2,CASSPRLAGGSEQFF,TGTGCCAGCAGCCCCCGACTAGCGGGAGGATCTGAGCAGTTCTTC
NA,TRBJ2-1,TRBV6-1,TRBD1,CASSGLGTGSGEQFF,TGTGCCAGCAGTGGTCTCGGGACAGGGTCGGGTGAGCAGTTCTTC
many,TRBJ2-3,TRBV20-1,TRBD2,CSARGQRGGSDTQYF,TGCAGTGCTAGAGGCCAGCGGGGGGGCTCAGATACGCAGTATTTT
NA,TRBJ2-7,TRBV14,NA,CASSQGSSLQPSDEQYF,TGTGCCAGCAGCCAAGGGTCATCGTTACAGCCGTCCGACGAGCAGTACTTC
many,TRBJ2-5,TRBV11-1,NA,CASSLDFQETQYF,TGTGCCAGCAGCTTAGACTTCCAAGAGACCCAGTACTTC
few,TRBJ1-1,TRBV6-1,NA,CASTDRLGTEAFF,TGTGCCAGCACAGACAGATTGGGGACTGAAGCTTTCTTT
few,TRBJ1-3,TRBV6-1,NA,CASSGEAGISGNTIYF,TGTGCCAGCAGTGGGGAGGCAGGAATCTCTGGAAACACCATATATTTT
many,TRBJ1-1,TRBV11-2,NA,CASSLEGAVNTEAFF,TGTGCCAGCAGCTTAGAGGGAGCCGTGAACACTGAAGCTTTCTTT
many,TRBJ1-5,TRBV11-2,NA,CASSLDRYNQPQHF,TGTGCCAGCAGCTTAGACAGGTACAATCAGCCCCAGCATTTT
few,TRBJ1-1,TRBV30,NA,CGARGAQTEAFF,TGTGGGGCCAGAGGGGCGCAGACTGAAGCTTTCTTT
NA,TRBJ2-3,TRBV27,NA,CANRRAASDYTDTQYF,TGTGCCAACAGACGGGCGGCTAGCGATTACACAGATACGCAGTATTTT
NA,TRBJ1-5,TRBV5-5,NA,CASSLGQAFEPQHF,TGTGCCAGCAGCTTGGGACAGGCATTTGAGCCCCAGCATTTT
many,TRBJ2-3,TRBV11-2,NA,CASSPSWLWGVPSTDTQYF,TGTGCCAGCAGCCCCTCTTGGCTTTGGGGGGTCCCTAGCACAGATACGCAGTATTTT
NA,TRBJ2-1,TRBV6-1,NA,CASRGFGYSYNEQFF,TGTGCCAGCAGGGGATTCGGCTACTCCTACAATGAGCAGTTCTTC
NA,TRBJ1-1,TRBV4-1,NA,CASSQDPTVGGATEAFF,TGCGCCAGCAGCCAAGACCCTACGGTGGGGGGGGCCACTGAAGCTTTCTTT
many,TRBJ2-7,TRBV28,NA,CASNPSGTVSYEQYF,TGTGCCAGCAACCCGTCCGGGACCGTCTCCTACGAGCAGTACTTC
many,TRBJ2-5,TRBV2,TRBD1,CASRGTGGETQYF,TGTGCCAGCAGAGGGACAGGGGGGGAGACCCAGTACTTC
NA,TRBJ1-2,TRBV6-2/TRBV6-3,TRBD1,CATQDRAYYGYTF,TGTGCCACCCAGGACAGGGCTTACTATGGCTACACCTTC
NA,TRBJ1-2,TRBV29-1,NA,CSAYRQGSSLGYTF,TGCAGCGCTTACCGACAAGGCTCGAGCCTCGGCTACACCTTC
NA,TRBJ1-1,TRBV6-1,NA,CASTQLTGPTEAFF,TGTGCCAGCACCCAGCTGACAGGTCCCACTGAAGCTTTCTTT
many,TRBJ1-5,TRBV6-2/TRBV6-3,NA,CASSRGGEGRNQPQHF,TGTGCCAGCAGTCGTGGGGGGGAGGGCCGCAATCAGCCCCAGCATTTT